These 19 T cell receptor beta chains share one sample of origin, sequenced in a study of regulatory T cells in long-lasting Graves disease. Both iRepertoire HTBI primers and Arm-PCR of CDR3 regions were used to build the TCR beta libraries. MiXCR, applied by TCRdb to the multiplex PCR reads, yields one record per CDR3 protein. The sample contains some 320,000 distinct CDR3 sequences, 15% to 20% of which appear only once. Time point described: newly diagnosed GD, antithyroid drugs for less than 3 months. PBMC-derived RNA was used for the TCR library. This specimen was peripheral blood mononuclear cells (PBMCs), taken at new diagnosis, from a patient treated with antithyroid drugs. These receptors originate from a female donor with Graves disease.

This clonotype was seen repeatedly, ten times or more. The rearrangement uses TRBV9 and TRBJ2-7; 11 nucleotides match TRBD1. Trimming took 3 bases from V and 4 from J; bases not matched to a gene: 6. Germline assignment: CDR1 SGDLS and CDR2 YYNGEE. The CDR3 sequence is 15 residues long. CDR3 protein: CASSASGTGGYEQYF. For the CDR3, the DNA is TGTGCCAGCAGCGCGTCCGGGACAGGGGGTTACGAGCAGTACTTC. Based on the CDR3 plus reference TRBV9 and TRBJ2-7, the full variable domain is DSGVTQTPKHLITATGQRVTLRCSPRSGDLSVYWYQQSLDQGLQFLIQYYNGEERAKGNILERFSAQQFPDLHSELNLSSLELGDSALYFCASSASGTGGYEQYFGPGTRLTVT.

Many counts were recorded for this clonotype. V and J are TRBV6-2 or TRBV6-3 and TRBJ2-5; D is perhaps TRBD2 (5 bases). Germline V gene sequence: CDR1 MNHEY, CDR2 SVGEGT. CDR3 size: 14 residues. Trimming cost V 2 bases and J 2 bases, with 9 bases left between them. CDR3 in amino acids: CASSYRGWQETQYF. The DNA of the CDR3 is TGTGCCAGCAGTTACCGAGGGTGGCAAGAGACCCAGTACTTC.

This clonotype was seen more than once but under ten times. This chain joins TRBV2 and TRBJ2-1; the match to TRBD1 covers 10 bases. With V trimmed by 6 bases and J by 9 bases, 8 bases remained unmatched. Germline V gene lookup returns CDR1 SNHLY and CDR2 FYNNEI. CDR3 length: 14 residues. The CDR3 here is CASSVGQGHAEQFF. The CDR3, as DNA: TGTGCCAGCAGCGTGGGACAGGGGCATGCTGAGCAGTTCTTC.

Here the CDR3 DNA reads TGTGCCAGCAGTGGTACGGGGAGGCAGCCCCAGCATTTT. It codes for CASSGTGRQPQHF. V usage is TRBV6-1 and J usage is TRBJ1-5; D unresolved. The CDR3 is 13 amino acids. The V gene's germline CDR1 is MNHNS and CDR2 SASEGT. Trimming took 4 bases from V and 7 from J, leaving 11 bases between them.

This clonotype was seen a few times. The V call is TRBV15, the J call TRBJ1-4, with TRBD1 matching over 9 bases. The CDR3 spans 15 residues. Germline CDR1 is LNHNV and CDR2 is YYDKDF (reference sequence). Trimming removed 4 bases from V and 7 bases from J; junction bases left unmatched: 7. The CDR3 DNA reads as TGTGCCACCAGCACTTACAGGGGGCAAGGTGAAAAACTGTTTTTT. This codes for CATSTYRGQGEKLFF.

Ten or more counts support this clonotype. The chain employs TRBV9 and TRBJ2-2; the match to TRBD2 covers 7 bases. The CDR3 spans 16 residues. The germline V gene has CDR1 SGDLS and CDR2 YYNGEE. The CDR3, as DNA: TGTGCATCGAAACTAGGTCTAGCGGACAACACCGGGGAGCTGTTTTTT. Its translation: CASKLGLADNTGELFF.

Only a few counts were recorded for this clonotype. The genes are TRBV7-6 and TRBJ2-1; 9 nucleotides agree with TRBD1. This CDR3 is 15 amino acids long. V lost 5 bases to trimming and J lost 5 bases; unmatched junction nucleotides: 7. Germline V gene lookup returns CDR1 SGHVS and CDR2 FNYEAQ. The CDR3, as DNA: TGTGCCAGCAGCCTCCTTGGACAGGGGAACAATGAGCAGTTCTTC. This codes for CASSLLGQGNNEQFF.

This clonotype has a count of ten or more. The J gene is TRBJ2-3, the V gene TRBV11-2; unclear D gene. The CDR3 runs 13 residues. Germline CDR1 reads SGHAT; CDR2 reads FQNNGV. V shed 5 bases and J shed 2 bases, with 8 bases lying between them. This CDR3 is CASSPNPTDTQYF. The CDR3 DNA follows: TGTGCCAGCAGCCCCAACCCCACAGATACGCAGTATTTT.

This clonotype came up many times. V gene TRBV12-3 or TRBV12-4 combines with J gene TRBJ2-1; D might be TRBD1 or TRBD2, each matching 5 bases. The CDR3 covers 12 residues. The V and J ends lost 6 bases and 6 bases respectively, with 9 bases between them. The CDR3 region is CASSLGVNEQFF. DNA for the CDR3: TGTGCCAGCAGCTTGGGGGTCAATGAGCAGTTCTTC.

Points on this clonotype: The junction shows a germline mismatch at one end, possibly a read error. V gene TRBV6-5 combines with J gene TRBJ2-5, with TRBD2 as a possible D gene (5 bases). Germline CDR1 MNHEY, CDR2 SVGAGI. The CDR3 is 16 residues long. Written as DNA, the CDR3 is TGTGCCAGCAGTTCAACTATCCTTGGACTGCAAGAGGCCCAGTACTTC. Its protein product is CASSSTILGLQEAQYF.

This clonotype was recorded at least ten times. The V and J genes are TRBV20-1 and TRBJ1-2; 10 nucleotides agree with TRBD1. Germline assignment: CDR1 DFQATT and CDR2 SNEGSKA (reference sequence). V shed 1 base, J shed 4 bases, and the junction held 9 bases outside the gene matches. This CDR3 has 16 residues. DNA for the CDR3: TGCAGTGCTAGAGTCTCCGGGACAGGGGTGGGCTATGGCTACACCTTC. Amino acid sequence: CSARVSGTGVGYGYTF.

The sample holds a few counts of this clonotype. The chain links TRBV5-1 to TRBJ1-5; possibly TRBD1 for D (5 bases). Trimming shortened V by 3 bases and J by 6 bases, and 10 bases separated the two germline ends. This CDR3 has 13 residues. CDR1 SGHRS and CDR2 YFSETQ come from the germline V gene. The DNA of the CDR3 is TGCGCCAGCAGCTGGGGGGTTGGTCAGCCCCAGCATTTT. Protein: CASSWGVGQPQHF.

Notes on this clonotype: This may be a read error: a much more frequent sequence differs by one nucleotide. This sequence joins TRBV6-1 and TRBJ1-2; maybe TRBD1 (5 bases). The length of the CDR3 is 14 residues. V gave up 6 bases and J gave up 3 bases, with 14 bases separating them. The germline V gene encodes CDR1 MNHNS and CDR2 SASEGT. CDR3 protein: CASSPSGGYYGYTF. The DNA for the CDR3 is TGTGCCAGCAGCCCCTCGGGGGGATACTATGGCTACACCTTC.

This clonotype was detected many times. The chain is built from TRBV7-9 and TRBJ1-1, with TRBD1 as a possible D gene (6 bases). The CDR3 has 16 residues. Trimming cost V 2 bases and J 0 bases, with 13 bases left between them. Looked up from germline, CDR1 is SEHNR and CDR2 is FQNEAQ (reference sequence). The CDR3 reads CASSLTRTAMNTEAFF. The CDR3 DNA sequence: TGTGCCAGCAGCTTAACGAGGACAGCCATGAACACTGAAGCTTTCTTT. Drawing the rest from reference TRBV7-9 and TRBJ1-1, the complete variable domain is DTGVSQNPRHKITKRGQNVTFRCDPISEHNRLYWYRQTLGQGPEFLTYFQNEAQLEKSRLLSDRFSAERPKGSFSTLEIQRTEQGDSAMYLCASSLTRTAMNTEAFFGQGTRLTVV.

This clonotype was observed a few times. The chain couples TRBV20-1 to TRBJ2-2; maybe TRBD1 (5 bases). V was pared by 5 bases and J by 1 base, with 14 bases between. Germline CDR1 DFQATT, CDR2 SNEGSKA (reference sequence). This CDR3 comprises 15 residues. The DNA of the CDR3 is TGCAGTGCTCGCGCCAGGGAAAAGAACACCGGGGAGCTGTTTTTT. Protein: CSARAREKNTGELFF.

This clonotype was observed once. The chain employs TRBV5-6 and TRBJ2-7; D unresolved. The length of the CDR3 is 13 residues. Germline assignment: CDR1 SGHDT and CDR2 YYEEEE. V was cut by 4 bases and J by 7 bases, with 15 bases left in between. CDR3 amino acids: CASSPVGSPEQYF. The DNA for the CDR3 is TGTGCCAGCAGCCCGGTAGGGTCACCAGAGCAGTACTTC.

In this sample, this clonotype turned up many times. The gene calls are TRBV19 and TRBJ2-7; D might be TRBD2 (5 bases). Germline CDR1 reads LNHDA; CDR2 reads SQIVND (reference sequence). This CDR3 is built from 19 residues. V lost 7 bases and J 5 bases, leaving 33 bases between the germline ends. CDR3 coding DNA: TGTGCCAGTAAGGTCGGGGTGACCCCCTCGACGGGTCCGATCCACGAGCAGTACTTC. Translation: CASKVGVTPSTGPIHEQYF.

This clonotype has a handful of counts. Just one base apart from a much larger clone, this may be a read error. Here the CDR3 omits its conserved ending phenylalanine or tryptophan, so a read error is the likely source. The V and J genes are TRBV5-5 and TRBJ2-3; D unclear. V was trimmed by 3 bases and J by 4 bases, leaving 9 bases between them. Germline loops: CDR1 SGHKS, CDR2 YYEKEE (reference sequence). The CDR3 length is 13 residues. This CDR3 is CASSSFISDTQYL. The CDR3 coding sequence is TGTGCCAGCAGCTCGTTCATCTCAGATACGCAGTATCTT.

In this sample, this clonotype turned up a few times. This chain connects TRBV9 to TRBJ1-5; D is possibly TRBD1 (5 bases). Trimming shortened V by 3 bases and J by 3 bases, and 13 bases separated the two germline ends. Germline loops: CDR1 SGDLS, CDR2 YYNGEE. The length of the CDR3 is 15 residues. The CDR3 DNA follows: TGTGCCAGCAGCGCGACTGGACAACCCAATCAGCCCCAGCATTTT. This sequence encodes CASSATGQPNQPQHF.